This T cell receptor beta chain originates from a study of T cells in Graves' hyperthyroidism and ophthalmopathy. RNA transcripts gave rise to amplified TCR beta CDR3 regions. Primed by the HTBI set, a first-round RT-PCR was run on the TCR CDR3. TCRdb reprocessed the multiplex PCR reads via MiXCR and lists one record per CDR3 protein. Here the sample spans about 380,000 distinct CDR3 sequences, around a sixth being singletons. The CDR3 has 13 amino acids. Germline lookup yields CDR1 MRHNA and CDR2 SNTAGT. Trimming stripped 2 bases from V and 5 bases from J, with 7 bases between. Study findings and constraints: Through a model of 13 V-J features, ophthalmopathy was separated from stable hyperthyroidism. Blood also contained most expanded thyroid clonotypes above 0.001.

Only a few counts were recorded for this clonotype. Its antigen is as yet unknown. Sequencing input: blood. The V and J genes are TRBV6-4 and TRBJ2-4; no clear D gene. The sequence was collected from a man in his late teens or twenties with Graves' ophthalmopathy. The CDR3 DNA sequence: TGTGCCAGCAGTGACGGTCCAGAAAACATTCAGTACTTC. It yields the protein CASSDGPENIQYF.